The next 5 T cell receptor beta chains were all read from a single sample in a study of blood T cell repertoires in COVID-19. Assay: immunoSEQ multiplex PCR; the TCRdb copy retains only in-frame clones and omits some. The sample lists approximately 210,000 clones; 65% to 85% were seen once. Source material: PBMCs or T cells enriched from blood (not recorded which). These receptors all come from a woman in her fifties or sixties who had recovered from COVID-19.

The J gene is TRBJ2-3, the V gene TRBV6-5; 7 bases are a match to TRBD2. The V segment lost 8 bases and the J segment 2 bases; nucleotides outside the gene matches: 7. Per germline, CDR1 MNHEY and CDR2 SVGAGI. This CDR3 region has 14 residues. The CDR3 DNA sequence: TGTGCCAGCTTGACGAGCGGGATCACAGATACGCAGTATTTT. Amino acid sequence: CASLTSGITDTQYF.

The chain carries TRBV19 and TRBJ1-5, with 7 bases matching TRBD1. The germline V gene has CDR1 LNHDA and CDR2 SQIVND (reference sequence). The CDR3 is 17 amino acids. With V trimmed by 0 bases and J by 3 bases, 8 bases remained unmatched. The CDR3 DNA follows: TGTGCCAGTAGTATAGAATCAACAGGGGAGGACAATCAGCCCCAGCATTTT. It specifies CASSIESTGEDNQPQHF.

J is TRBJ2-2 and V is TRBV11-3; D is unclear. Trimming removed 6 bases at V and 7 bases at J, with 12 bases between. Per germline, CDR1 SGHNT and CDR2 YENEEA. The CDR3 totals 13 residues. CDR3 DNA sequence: TGTGCCAGCAGTAGAGTGCGGAACGGGGAGCTGTTTTTT. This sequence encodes CASSRVRNGELFF.

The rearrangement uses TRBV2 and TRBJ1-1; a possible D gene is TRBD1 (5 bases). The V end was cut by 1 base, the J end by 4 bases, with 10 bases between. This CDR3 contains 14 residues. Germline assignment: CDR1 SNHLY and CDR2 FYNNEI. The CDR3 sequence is CASSEEGPITEAFF. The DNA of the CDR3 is TGTGCCAGCAGTGAAGAGGGGCCGATCACTGAAGCTTTCTTT.

CDR3 bases: TGTGCCAGCAGCCCCCGACTAGCGAAAACAGGGGAGCAGTACTTC. Amino acid sequence: CASSPRLAKTGEQYF. The chain joins TRBV14 to TRBJ2-7; TRBD2 matches at 8 bases. The CDR3 is made up of 15 amino acids. Germline V lookup: CDR1 SGHDN, CDR2 FVKESK. Losses at the gene ends were 4 bases for V and 7 bases for J; bases not matched to a gene: 12.